The 14 T cell receptor beta chains presented below share a single source sample, sequenced in a study of blood T cell repertoires in COVID-19. Only in-frame clones appear in the TCRdb table, and some are missing; sequencing was by immunoSEQ multiplex PCR. The sample records 40,000 to 50,000 clones, about nine tenths being singletons. The sequencing input was peripheral blood. These receptors were collected from a human donor in a cohort sampled during active COVID-19.

This sequence joins TRBV29-1 and TRBJ2-7; TRBD1 might be the D (5 bases). Germline CDR1 reads SQVTM; CDR2 reads ANQGSEA. The V and J ends lost 1 base and 6 bases respectively, with 13 bases between them. The CDR3 covers 13 residues. The CDR3 loop is CSVEGTGVSEQYF. The CDR3, as DNA: TGCAGCGTTGAAGGCACAGGTGTTAGCGAGCAGTACTTC.

CDR3 DNA: TGTGCCAGCAGTGATAGGGGTGAAACAGGAACTAAAAAAGAGACCCAGTACTTC. Translation: CASSDRGETGTKKETQYF. The V gene is TRBV6-1, the J gene TRBJ2-5; D perhaps matches TRBD1 (5 bases). V lost 3 bases to trimming and J lost 3 bases, with 23 bases between them. Germline CDR1 reads MNHNS; CDR2 reads SASEGT. The CDR3 consists of 18 residues.

The chain uses TRBV5-4 and TRBJ1-1, with D hard to call. V was pared by 3 bases and J by 0 bases, with 6 bases between. The V gene's germline CDR1 is SGHNT and CDR2 YYREEE (reference sequence). The CDR3 is 13 amino acids. Written as DNA, the CDR3 is TGTGCCAGCAGCTCACAGATGAACACTGAAGCTTTCTTT. It yields the protein CASSSQMNTEAFF. The full variable domain, rest sourced from reference TRBV5-4 and TRBJ1-1, is ETGVTQSPTHLIKTRGQQVTLRCSSQSGHNTVSWYQQALGQGPQFIFQYYREEENGRGNFPPRFSGLQFPNYSSELNVNALELDDSALYLCASSSQMNTEAFFGQGTRLTVV.

V gene TRBV2 combines with J gene TRBJ1-2; D is uncertain. The CDR3 is made up of 14 amino acids. V lost 3 bases and J lost 0, with 8 bases in between. Germline loops: CDR1 SNHLY, CDR2 FYNNEI. CDR3 nucleotides: TGTGCCAGCAGTGACGACTCAGCTAACTATGGCTACACCTTC. It translates to CASSDDSANYGYTF.

The rearrangement joins TRBV19 to TRBJ1-5; D not resolved. The CDR3 consists of 12 residues. V lost 9 bases, J lost 7 bases, and 13 bases lay in between. Germline CDR1 and CDR2: LNHDA and SQIVND (reference sequence). This CDR3 reads CASQVGAQPQHF. Here the CDR3 DNA reads TGTGCCAGCCAGGTAGGCGCACAGCCCCAGCATTTT. Together with reference TRBV19 and TRBJ1-5, the CDR3 gives the full variable domain: DGGITQSPKYLFRKEGQNVTLSCEQNLNHDAMYWYRQDPGQGLRLIYYSQIVNDFQKGDIAEGYSVSREKKESFPLTVTSAQKNPTAFYLCASQVGAQPQHFGDGTRLSIL.

This clone was seen just once. V is TRBV6-2 or TRBV6-3 and J is TRBJ2-6; 11 bases fit TRBD2. Germline V gene data show CDR1 as MNHEY and CDR2 as SVGEGT. This CDR3 is 18 amino acids long. V lost 6 bases, J lost 0 bases, and 7 bases stayed unmatched. The CDR3 DNA reads as TGTGCCAGCAGCTCCCCTAGCGGGGGGCGCTCTGGGGCCAACGTCCTGACTTTC. Translated, it gives CASSSPSGGRSGANVLTF.

This clone appeared a single time. This sequence joins TRBV11-2 and TRBJ2-7, with D uncertain. Looked up from germline, CDR1 is SGHAT and CDR2 is FQNNGV. The CDR3 has 13 amino acids. Trimming left V 4 bases short and J 3 bases short, with 10 bases between. The CDR3 sequence is CASSSYDYYEQYF. CDR3 nucleotide sequence: TGTGCCAGCAGCTCCTACGATTACTACGAGCAGTACTTC.

V usage is TRBV5-4 and J usage is TRBJ2-7, with TRBD2 matching 11 bases. CDR1 SGHNT and CDR2 YYREEE come from the germline V gene (reference sequence). The CDR3 contains 14 residues. Trimming cost V 4 bases and J 2 bases; bases outside gene matches: 2. CDR3: CASSVSGGAYEQYF. CDR3 in DNA: TGTGCCAGCAGCGTTAGCGGGGGGGCCTACGAGCAGTACTTC.

The chain uses TRBV3-1 (or the pseudogene TRBV3-2) and TRBJ1-5; weak D call: TRBD1 (5 bases). Trimming pared 0 bases from V and 3 bases from J, leaving 12 bases between. The germline V gene has CDR1 LGHDT and CDR2 YNNKEL (reference sequence). There are 16 residues in the CDR3. The CDR3 region has the DNA TGTGCCAGCAGCCAAGATAGTTCAGGGTACAATCAGCCCCAGCATTTT. Translation gives CASSQDSSGYNQPQHF.

The genes are TRBV6-6 and TRBJ2-7; tentative D call: TRBD2 (6 bases). Germline V gene lookup returns CDR1 MNHNY and CDR2 SVGAGI (reference sequence). Trimming removed 5 bases from V and 0 bases from J, with 11 bases in between. The CDR3 is 14 residues long. CDR3 residues: CASSLASSSYEQYF. CDR3 bases: TGTGCCAGCAGTCTAGCGAGTAGCTCCTACGAGCAGTACTTC.

V and J are TRBV9 and TRBJ1-1; TRBD1 matches 7 bases. J was trimmed by 1 base and V by 4 bases; bases with no gene match: 4. The CDR3 has 14 amino acids. Germline assignment: CDR1 SGDLS and CDR2 YYNGEE. The CDR3 coding sequence is TGTGCCAGCAGCACGAGACAGGGGAACACTGAAGCTTTCTTT. This codes for CASSTRQGNTEAFF.

The chain couples TRBV4-3 to TRBJ1-3, with a tentative D call TRBD1 (5 bases). This CDR3 is built from 14 residues. Trimming took off 5 bases at V and 7 bases at J, with 15 bases between the two ends. Germline lookup yields CDR1 LGHNA and CDR2 YSLEER. CDR3 in amino acids: CASSLGQGGNTIYF. The CDR3, as DNA: TGCGCCAGCAGCTTAGGGCAGGGAGGCAACACCATATATTTT.

The chain recombines TRBV2 with TRBJ1-6; a weak D match, TRBD1 (6 bases). Germline CDR1 is SNHLY and CDR2 is FYNNEI. The CDR3 extends over 15 amino acids. V lost 4 bases to trimming and J lost 7 bases, with 14 bases between them. The CDR3 sequence: CASSGAGARNSPLHF. CDR3 coding DNA: TGTGCCAGCAGTGGGGCAGGGGCTCGGAATTCACCCCTCCACTTT.

This chain links TRBV5-5 with TRBJ2-7; TRBD2 matches at 13 bases. V lost 0 bases and J lost 0; bases outside the gene matches: 3. The CDR3 is made up of 17 amino acids. Germline CDR1 and CDR2: SGHKS and YYEKEE (reference sequence). CDR3 in amino acids: CASSLAGLAGPSYEQYF. Written as DNA, the CDR3 is TGTGCCAGCAGCTTGGCGGGACTAGCGGGGCCCTCCTACGAGCAGTACTTC.